Presented here are 18 T cell receptor beta chains from one specimen sequenced in a study of cytomegalovirus exposure and HLA in healthy donors. The PCR had 60 Vbeta and 13 Jbeta primers. Data came from immunoSEQ multiplex PCR; TCRdb stores just in-frame clones and leaves some out. The top ten hold about 0.69% of the sample, which has about 100,000 clones, roughly three quarters seen once. The sample was PBMCs. These receptors were collected from a woman aged 55 to 70 in good health and CMV-seronegative.

V gene TRBV7-2 combines with J gene TRBJ1-4; TRBD1 is a possible D gene (6 bases). This CDR3 is built from 14 residues. Germline V lookup: CDR1 SGHTA, CDR2 FQGNSA. Trimming stripped 5 bases from V and 8 bases from J, with 15 bases between. The CDR3: CASSPTQGWEKLFF. As DNA, the CDR3 is TGTGCCAGCAGCCCAACACAGGGATGGGAAAAACTGTTTTTT.

The sample holds a few counts of this clone. V and J are TRBV7-2 and TRBJ2-7, with a possible D match to TRBD2 (6 bases). V was cut by 0 bases and J by 6 bases, with 15 bases left in between. The CDR3 sequence is 15 residues long. Germline V CDR1 and CDR2: SGHTA, FQGNSA. CDR3 residues: CASSLAEGLGLEQYF. The CDR3 DNA sequence: TGTGCCAGCAGCTTAGCAGAGGGACTGGGGCTCGAGCAGTACTTC. The entire variable domain, with the rest obtained from reference TRBV7-2 and TRBJ2-7, is as follows: GAGVSQSPSNKVTEKGKDVELRCDPISGHTALYWYRQSLGQGLEFLIYFQGNSAPDKSGLPSDRFSAERTGGSVSTLTIQRTQQEDSAVYLCASSLAEGLGLEQYFGPGTRLTVT.

The chain joins TRBV9 to TRBJ2-2, with D possibly TRBD2 on 6 matching bases. This CDR3 is built from 14 residues. V gave up 0 bases and J gave up 7 bases, with 10 bases separating them. In germline, CDR1 is SGDLS, CDR2 YYNGEE. The CDR3 DNA is TGTGCCAGCAGCGTAGGGGGGGATGGCGGGGAGCTGTTTTTT. Protein product: CASSVGGDGGELFF.

The chain has TRBV19 and TRBJ1-1; tentatively, D is TRBD1 (5 bases). Between the trimmed V and J ends, which lost 7 bases and 0 bases, there was a span of 12 bases. Looked up from germline, CDR1 is LNHDA and CDR2 is SQIVND (reference sequence). The CDR3 loop spans 14 amino acids. CDR3 in amino acids: CASNLRQMNTEAFF. The CDR3 nucleotides read TGTGCCAGTAACCTAAGACAGATGAACACTGAAGCTTTCTTT. The full variable domain, rest sourced from reference TRBV19 and TRBJ1-1, is DGGITQSPKYLFRKEGQNVTLSCEQNLNHDAMYWYRQDPGQGLRLIYYSQIVNDFQKGDIAEGYSVSREKKESFPLTVTSAQKNPTAFYLCASNLRQMNTEAFFGQGTRLTVV.

The chain is built from TRBV4-3 and TRBJ2-3; 11 nucleotides agree with TRBD2. This CDR3 contains 18 residues. The ends lost 0 bases at V and 2 bases at J; junction bases unmatched: 7. Germline assignment: CDR1 LGHNA and CDR2 YSLEER. The chain's CDR3 is CASSQDLAGGIITDTQYF. For the CDR3, the DNA is TGCGCCAGCAGCCAAGATCTAGCGGGGGGTATAATCACAGATACGCAGTATTTT.

This chain links TRBV4-3 with TRBJ2-7; tentative D call: TRBD1 (5 bases). The V end lost 1 base, the J end lost 5 bases, and 15 bases lay between the germline ends. This CDR3 has 15 residues. Germline V gene sequence: CDR1 LGHNA, CDR2 YSLEER. CDR3 loop: CASSQGGSRAHEQYF. CDR3 in DNA: TGCGCCAGCAGCCAAGGAGGAAGCAGGGCCCACGAGCAGTACTTC.

V is TRBV6-1 and J is TRBJ1-5, with D possibly matching TRBD1 (6 bases). The V end lost 6 bases, the J end lost 7 bases, and 16 bases lay between the germline ends. CDR1 MNHNS and CDR2 SASEGT come from the germline V gene. The CDR3 covers 14 residues. CDR3 nucleotide sequence: TGTGCCAGCAGCCGAGGGGGGGCGGGACAGCCCCAGCATTTT. This encodes CASSRGGAGQPQHF.

This chain connects TRBV27 to TRBJ2-1; 9 nucleotides line up with TRBD2. The CDR3 is made up of 15 amino acids. CDR1 MNHEY and CDR2 SMNVEV come from the germline V gene (reference sequence). Trimming removed 2 bases from V and 6 bases from J; junction bases left unmatched: 5. The CDR3 loop is CASSLGLAGINEQFF. The CDR3 bases are TGTGCCAGCAGTTTAGGGCTAGCGGGGATCAATGAGCAGTTCTTC.

The chain combines TRBV10-1 with TRBJ2-1, with D unclear. CDR3 length equals 13 residues. Deletions cut 4 bases from V and 7 bases from J, with 11 bases between. Looked up from germline, CDR1 is WNHNN and CDR2 is SYGVQD (reference sequence). This CDR3 reads CASSATVGNEQFF. The CDR3 DNA reads as TGCGCCAGCAGTGCAACAGTAGGTAATGAGCAGTTCTTC.

The rearrangement joins TRBV4-1 to TRBJ2-7, with TRBD1 matching over 8 bases. This CDR3 has 16 residues. The ends lost 6 bases at V and 0 bases at J; junction bases unmatched: 10. CDR1 is MGHRA and CDR2 is YSYEKL in the germline V gene. Here the CDR3 DNA reads TGCGCCAGCAGTATCACAGGGGGTCAAAACTCCTACGAGCAGTACTTC. This sequence encodes CASSITGGQNSYEQYF.

V gene TRBV15 combines with J gene TRBJ2-1; possible D gene TRBD2, 6 bases. The germline V and J ends were trimmed by 3 bases and 13 bases, with 13 bases remaining between them. This CDR3 has 12 amino acids. Germline CDR1 LNHNV, CDR2 YYDKDF (reference sequence). CDR3 sequence (DNA): TGTGCCACCAGCAGTGGGGGGAATACCCAGTTCTTC. Residues: CATSSGGNTQFF.

The J gene is TRBJ1-5, the V gene TRBV5-6; D may be TRBD1 (5 bases). Trimming stripped 4 bases from V and 11 bases from J, with 16 bases between. This CDR3 contains 13 residues. Germline CDR1 is SGHDT and CDR2 is YYEEEE. CDR3 sequence: CASSRLGRGAQHF. CDR3 DNA sequence: TGTGCCAGCAGCCGCCTCGGACGGGGGGCCCAGCATTTT.

The J gene is TRBJ2-3, the V gene TRBV7-2; 7 nucleotides align to TRBD2. Germline loops: CDR1 SGHTA, CDR2 FQGNSA. CDR3 length equals 14 residues. V lost 3 bases, J lost 0 bases, and 0 bases stayed unmatched. CDR3 DNA sequence: TGTGCCAGCAGCTTCGGGGGGAGCACAGATACGCAGTATTTT. Amino acids: CASSFGGSTDTQYF.

This rearrangement joins TRBV5-1 to TRBJ2-7, with a possible D match to TRBD2 (7 bases). Trimming pared 0 bases from V and 7 bases from J, leaving 14 bases between. The germline V gene has CDR1 SGHRS and CDR2 YFSETQ. This CDR3 region has 14 residues. CDR3 nucleotides: TGCGCCAGCAGCTTGGTTACAGGGACTAAAGAGCAGTACTTC. Amino acids: CASSLVTGTKEQYF.

This chain links TRBV7-6 with TRBJ1-1, with TRBD1 as a possible D gene (6 bases). With 2 bases removed from V and 5 bases from J, the gap between germline ends came to 12 bases. The length of the CDR3 is 14 residues. Germline V gene sequence: CDR1 SGHVS, CDR2 FNYEAQ. CDR3 sequence: CASSLTGTDTEAFF. CDR3 nucleotide sequence: TGTGCCAGCAGCTTAACAGGGACGGATACTGAAGCTTTCTTT.

The rearrangement joins TRBV30 to TRBJ1-5, with D unresolved. The CDR3 is made up of 14 amino acids. Germline values: CDR1 GTSNPN, CDR2 SVGIG (reference sequence). V was pared by 2 bases and J by 2 bases, with 10 bases between. The CDR3 loop is CAWSPRLGNQPQHF. As DNA, the CDR3 is TGTGCCTGGAGTCCTAGACTTGGCAATCAGCCCCAGCATTTT.

This rearrangement joins TRBV25-1 to TRBJ2-1; D unclear. Germline loops: CDR1 MGHDK, CDR2 SYGVNS. The CDR3 spans 15 residues. V gave up 8 bases and J gave up 8 bases, with 22 bases separating them. In nucleotides, the CDR3 is TGTGCCAGCCACTCCCAAATGTATGGTATGGATGAGCAGTTCTTC. It codes for CASHSQMYGMDEQFF.

The chain links TRBV4-3 to TRBJ1-2, with D possibly TRBD1 on 6 matching bases. Between the trimmed V and J ends, which lost 0 bases and 6 bases, there was a span of 14 bases. Per germline, CDR1 LGHNA and CDR2 YSLEER. The CDR3 loop spans 15 amino acids. The CDR3 sequence: CASSQEGRGWNGYTF. CDR3 sequence (DNA): TGCGCCAGCAGCCAAGAAGGGAGGGGGTGGAATGGCTACACCTTC.